One sample yielded the 18 T cell receptor beta chains listed below, sequenced in a study of blood T cell repertoires in COVID-19. TCRdb keeps only in-frame clones here, not all; method: immunoSEQ multiplex PCR. The data hold around 300,000 clones, with 75% to 90% observed a single time. The source material was peripheral blood. The receptors were sampled from a woman in her forties with acute or convalescent COVID-19.

This clone has just one count. The same CDR3 can be traced to other DNA sequences in this sample. The chain links TRBV10-3 to TRBJ1-5; D may be TRBD1 (6 bases). There are 15 residues in the CDR3. CDR1 and CDR2 (germline): ENHRY, SYGVKD. Between the trimmed V and J ends, which lost 0 bases and 0 bases, there was a span of 6 bases. Here the CDR3 DNA reads TGTGCCATCAGTGAGTCAGGGGGTAGCAATCAGCCCCAGCATTTT. Translated: CAISESGGSNQPQHF.

The chain carries TRBV24-1 and TRBJ1-5; D is uncertain. Germline CDR1 KGHDR, CDR2 SFDVKD. This CDR3 is 15 amino acids long. Trimming shortened V by 4 bases and J by 7 bases, and 16 bases separated the two germline ends. Here the CDR3 reads CATSEATVGGQPQHF. DNA for the CDR3: TGTGCCACCAGTGAGGCAACAGTGGGAGGCCAGCCCCAGCATTTT.

This clone turned up a few times. CDR3 DNA sequence: TGTGCCAGCAGCCTCAGACTAGCGGGTAGCACCGGGGAGCTGTTTTTT. Its protein product is CASSLRLAGSTGELFF. The chain carries TRBV13 and TRBJ2-2; the match to TRBD2 covers 10 bases. Germline V gives CDR1 PRHDT, CDR2 FYEKMQ (reference sequence). V dropped 5 bases and J dropped 4; count of bases not matched to a gene: 7. The CDR3 contains 16 residues.

The CDR3 here is CASSLIRNQPQHF. DNA for the CDR3: TGCGCCAGCAGCTTGATCCGTAATCAGCCCCAGCATTTT. The rearrangement links TRBV5-1 to TRBJ1-5; no reliable D call. The germline V gene has CDR1 SGHRS and CDR2 YFSETQ. V was trimmed by 1 base and J by 4 bases, leaving 6 bases between them. The length of the CDR3 is 13 residues.

In its sample, this clone was seen once. The chain employs TRBV2 and TRBJ1-1, with TRBD1 as a possible D gene (5 bases). The CDR3 is 15 amino acids. Trimming took off 7 bases at V and 4 bases at J, with 19 bases between the two ends. Germline values: CDR1 SNHLY, CDR2 FYNNEI. The CDR3 sequence: CASTHSLTASTEAFF. CDR3 in DNA: TGTGCCAGCACCCACTCTTTGACAGCGAGCACTGAAGCTTTCTTT.

The gene calls are TRBV5-1 and TRBJ1-1; D not certain. V lost 0 bases to trimming and J lost 4 bases, with 16 bases between them. CDR3 length: 16 amino acids. Germline CDR1 and CDR2: SGHRS and YFSETQ. Written as DNA, the CDR3 is TGCGCCAGCAGCTTGGGTGGGCGGGGAGGAGGCACTGAAGCTTTCTTT. This sequence encodes CASSLGGRGGGTEAFF.

This chain links TRBV11-2 with TRBJ2-7, with D hard to call. V lost 0 bases and J lost 7, with 10 bases in between. Per germline, CDR1 SGHAT and CDR2 FQNNGV. This CDR3 is built from 13 residues. For the CDR3, the DNA is TGTGCCAGCAGCTTAGAACTTAAATGGGAGCAGTACGTC. Translation: CASSLELKWEQYV.

V and J are TRBV18 and TRBJ2-2; possible D gene TRBD1, 6 bases. The CDR3 consists of 15 residues. V lost 3 bases and J lost 7, with 15 bases in between. The germline gives CDR1 KGHSH, CDR2 LQKENI. The CDR3 nucleotides read TGTGCCAGCTCACCGCCGACAGGCTCCGGCGGGGAGCTGTTTTTT. Protein: CASSPPTGSGGELFF.

This rearrangement joins TRBV6-5 to TRBJ2-3; TRBD2 matches at 8 bases. The CDR3 extends over 13 amino acids. CDR1 MNHEY and CDR2 SVGAGI come from the germline V gene. Germline trimming cut 10 bases from V and 5 bases from J; bases unmatched to any gene: 8. The CDR3 DNA reads TGTGCCACTCGGCGGGGGGAGGGAGATACGCAGTATTTT. Its translation: CATRRGEGDTQYF.

The rearrangement links TRBV5-8 to TRBJ2-5; 11 positions match TRBD1. Germline CDR1 SGHTS, CDR2 YDEGEE. The CDR3 consists of 16 residues. Unmatched junction bases numbered 5, after V lost 3 bases and J lost 1 base. The CDR3 DNA reads TGTGCCAGCAGCTCTGGACAGGGGGCTCCCCAAGAGACCCAGTACTTC. It yields the protein CASSSGQGAPQETQYF. The full variable domain, in which reference TRBV5-8 and TRBJ2-5 provide the parts outside the CDR3, is EAGVTQSPTHLIKTRGQQATLRCSPISGHTSVYWYQQALGLGLQFLLWYDEGEERNRGNFPPRFSGRQFPNYSSELNVNALELEDSALYLCASSSGQGAPQETQYFGPGTRLLVL.

V is TRBV5-6 and J is TRBJ2-5, with 7 bases identical to TRBD1. The CDR3 extends over 13 amino acids. V lost 4 bases to trimming and J lost 5 bases; unmatched junction nucleotides: 5. Germline values: CDR1 SGHDT, CDR2 YYEEEE. The chain's CDR3 is CASSRQGWETQYF. The CDR3 DNA reads as TGTGCCAGCAGCAGACAGGGCTGGGAGACCCAGTACTTC.

V is TRBV5-6 and J is TRBJ1-1; 9 bases match TRBD1. Germline lookup yields CDR1 SGHDT and CDR2 YYEEEE. V shed 6 bases, J shed 3 bases, and the junction held 12 bases outside the gene matches. This CDR3 comprises 16 residues. The CDR3 sequence: CASIVGTGSPDTEAFF. CDR3 bases: TGTGCCAGCATCGTTGGGACAGGGTCTCCCGACACTGAAGCTTTCTTT.

The chain links TRBV18 to TRBJ2-1; 12 bases fit TRBD2. With V trimmed by 6 bases and J by 7 bases, 10 bases remained unmatched. This CDR3 contains 16 residues. In germline, CDR1 is KGHSH, CDR2 LQKENI. CDR3 amino acids: CASSLAGGPFFNEQFF. The CDR3 DNA reads TGTGCCAGCTCCCTAGCGGGGGGGCCGTTTTTTAATGAGCAGTTCTTC.

This clone was detected only a few times. The chain has TRBV20-1 and TRBJ1-2; TRBD1 is a possible D gene (6 bases). V gave up 3 bases and J gave up 0 bases, with 14 bases separating them. The CDR3 contains 15 residues. From germline, CDR1 is DFQATT and CDR2 SNEGSKA (reference sequence). CDR3: CSASRYRESNYGYTF. The CDR3 nucleotides read TGCAGTGCTAGTCGATACAGGGAATCTAACTATGGCTACACCTTC.

The chain recombines TRBV12-3 or TRBV12-4 with TRBJ2-1, with no clear D. The CDR3 is made up of 12 amino acids. The V gene lost 3 bases and the J gene lost 5 bases, with 5 bases spanning the gap. The CDR3 bases are TGTGCCAGCAGTTTCGAGGACAATGAGCAGTTCTTC. This encodes CASSFEDNEQFF.

This clone has a handful of counts. This rearrangement joins TRBV30 to TRBJ2-5; 9 bases are shared with TRBD2. Trimming took 2 bases from V and 7 from J; bases not matched to a gene: 8. CDR3 length: 14 amino acids. Germline CDR1 GTSNPN, CDR2 SVGIG (reference sequence). For the CDR3, the DNA is TGTGCCTGGAGTAGCCTAGCGGGGCGTCGGACCCAGTACTTC. Translated: CAWSSLAGRRTQYF.

This chain joins TRBV2 and TRBJ2-5; the D gene is possibly TRBD2 (5 bases). V gave up 3 bases and J gave up 2 bases, with 16 bases separating them. This CDR3 is 16 amino acids long. CDR1 and CDR2 from the germline V gene are SNHLY and FYNNEI. This chain's CDR3 is CASSDPYGGGQETQYF. The DNA of the CDR3 is TGTGCCAGCAGTGACCCCTACGGAGGCGGGCAAGAGACCCAGTACTTC.

J is TRBJ2-5 and V is TRBV11-2; possibly TRBD1 for D (5 bases). The CDR3 is 12 amino acids. The germline V gene has CDR1 SGHAT and CDR2 FQNNGV. Trimming stripped 5 bases from V and 4 bases from J, with 8 bases between. The CDR3 DNA is TGTGCCAGCAGCACCAGGGCAGAGACCCAGTACTTC. Amino acid sequence: CASSTRAETQYF. Drawing the rest from reference TRBV11-2 and TRBJ2-5, the complete variable domain is EAGVAQSPRYKIIEKRQSVAFWCNPISGHATLYWYQQILGQGPKLLIQFQNNGVVDDSQLPKDRFSAERLKGVDSTLKIQPAKLEDSAVYLCASSTRAETQYFGPGTRLLVL.